The 14 T cell receptor beta chains reported below all come from one sample, sequenced in a study of cytomegalovirus exposure and HLA in healthy donors (dated by TCRdb to the late 2010s). Library preparation employed the immunoSEQ multiplex PCR assay. For the multiplex PCR, a mixture combining 60 forward primers for TCR Vbeta segments and 13 reverse primers for TCR Jbeta segments was used. Held by TCRdb, this immuneACCESS table contains in-frame sequences only and omits some clones. Under half of the omission traces to an unresolved V gene where checked; the cause of the rest is unknown. The table for this sample lists about 120,000 clones; roughly 78% of them were counted only once. The leading ten clones occupy around 2.5% of the sample. The sample consisted of PBMCs. These receptors were obtained from a man between 25 and 39 years old in good health and CMV-seronegative.

The genes are TRBV11-3 and TRBJ1-1; D is possibly TRBD1 (5 bases). Germline V gene data show CDR1 as SGHNT and CDR2 as YENEEA. The CDR3 contains 14 residues. Trimming cost V 3 bases and J 4 bases, with 12 bases left between them. The CDR3 coding sequence is TGTGCCAGCAGCTTCGATCAGGGTACCACTGAAGCTTTCTTT. This sequence encodes CASSFDQGTTEAFF.

J is TRBJ1-1 and V is TRBV28, with D unresolved. Germline V lookup: CDR1 MDHEN, CDR2 SYDVKM. Trimming cost V 2 bases and J 3 bases, with 7 bases left between them. CDR3 length: 13 residues. The CDR3 loop is CASSLAWYTEAFF. The CDR3 bases are TGTGCCAGCAGTTTAGCGTGGTACACTGAAGCTTTCTTT.

The chain is built from TRBV7-9 and TRBJ2-5; the D gene is possibly TRBD1 (5 bases). Trimming removed 0 bases at V and 4 bases at J, with 9 bases between. CDR1 is SEHNR, CDR2 FQNEAQ, per germline (reference sequence). This CDR3 comprises 14 residues. The CDR3 loop is CASSLASRAETQYF. In DNA, the CDR3 is TGTGCCAGCAGCTTAGCGTCCAGGGCAGAGACCCAGTACTTC.

The V and J genes are TRBV6-6 and TRBJ2-1; D perhaps matches TRBD1 (5 bases). V dropped 3 bases and J dropped 4 bases, with 10 bases sitting between them. This CDR3 has 14 amino acids. CDR1 is MNHNY, CDR2 SVGAGI, per germline (reference sequence). This chain's CDR3 is CASSYQGEYNEQFF. The DNA of the CDR3 is TGTGCCAGCAGTTATCAGGGCGAATACAATGAGCAGTTCTTC.

The chain links TRBV12-2 to TRBJ2-1; TRBD2, as called in the table, went unchecked against the DNA. TRBV12-2 is classified as a pseudogene. The CDR3 is made up of 19 amino acids. The CDR3, as DNA: TGTGCAAGTCGCTTATCCGGGACTAGCGGATCCAGCTCCTACAATGAGCAGTTCTTC. Translated, it gives CASRLSGTSGSSSYNEQFF.

The rearrangement joins TRBV27 to TRBJ2-3; D unclear. The V gene's germline CDR1 is MNHEY and CDR2 SMNVEV (reference sequence). This CDR3 region has 14 residues. V gave up 7 bases and J gave up 1 base, with 12 bases separating them. CDR3 nucleotide sequence: TGTGCCAGCAAGACTTATCTCCGCACAGATACGCAGTATTTT. It encodes CASKTYLRTDTQYF.

J is TRBJ1-3 and V is TRBV29-1; a possible D gene is TRBD1 (5 bases). CDR3 length: 13 amino acids. V lost 7 bases and J lost 0, with 10 bases in between. CDR1 is SQVTM and CDR2 is ANQGSEA in the germline V gene. CDR3 sequence reads: CSAGLYSGNTIYF. The CDR3 nucleotides read TGCAGCGCGGGACTGTACTCTGGAAACACCATATATTTT.

This rearrangement joins TRBV5-1 to TRBJ2-2; D uncertain. The germline V gene has CDR1 SGHRS and CDR2 YFSETQ. The length of the CDR3 is 15 residues. V was trimmed by 4 bases and J by 5 bases, leaving 15 bases between them. CDR3 residues: CASSPPTDKTGELFF. CDR3 DNA sequence: TGCGCCAGCAGCCCTCCCACTGACAAGACCGGGGAGCTGTTTTTT. Looking up the rest from reference TRBV5-1 and TRBJ2-2 gives the full variable domain: KAGVTQTPRYLIKTRGQQVTLSCSPISGHRSVSWYQQTPGQGLQFLFEYFSETQRNKGNFPGRFSGRQFSNSRSEMNVSTLELGDSALYLCASSPPTDKTGELFFGEGSRLTVL.

DNA for the CDR3: TGCGCCAGCAGCCAGGGCTTCAACTATGGCTACACCTTC. Protein product: CASSQGFNYGYTF. The V gene is TRBV4-3, the J gene TRBJ1-2, with D uncertain. CDR1 LGHNA and CDR2 YSLEER come from the germline V gene. The CDR3 is 13 amino acids. V was cut by 3 bases and J by 2 bases, with 7 bases left in between.

This rearrangement joins TRBV5-4 to TRBJ2-2; D might be TRBD2 (5 bases). Trimming shortened V by 0 bases and J by 2 bases, and 14 bases separated the two germline ends. There are 17 residues in the CDR3. Per germline, CDR1 SGHNT and CDR2 YYREEE (reference sequence). This chain's CDR3 is CASSLGEPDYNTGELFF. The CDR3 region has the DNA TGTGCCAGCAGCTTGGGGGAACCTGACTATAACACCGGGGAGCTGTTTTTT. The whole variable domain, remainder taken from reference TRBV5-4 and TRBJ2-2, is ETGVTQSPTHLIKTRGQQVTLRCSSQSGHNTVSWYQQALGQGPQFIFQYYREEENGRGNFPPRFSGLQFPNYSSELNVNALELDDSALYLCASSLGEPDYNTGELFFGEGSRLTVL.

V and J are TRBV9 and TRBJ2-7; 9 nucleotides line up with TRBD2. V gave up 5 bases and J gave up 5 bases; unmatched junction bases: 20. Germline V lookup: CDR1 SGDLS, CDR2 YYNGEE. CDR3 size: 18 residues. This CDR3 is CASSSVPSPSGRINEQYF. CDR3 sequence (DNA): TGTGCCAGCAGTTCAGTACCCTCCCCCAGCGGGAGGATCAACGAGCAGTACTTC.

V gene TRBV6-5 combines with J gene TRBJ1-1; D call uncertain. The V end was cut by 6 bases, the J end by 1 base, with 9 bases between. Germline V CDR1 and CDR2: MNHEY, SVGAGI. The CDR3 extends over 13 amino acids. CDR3 in amino acids: CASSPTGNTEAFF. CDR3 DNA sequence: TGTGCCAGCAGCCCAACCGGGAACACTGAAGCTTTCTTT.

V gene TRBV28 combines with J gene TRBJ2-7; D perhaps matches TRBD1 (6 bases). The germline V gene encodes CDR1 MDHEN and CDR2 SYDVKM. The CDR3 has 15 amino acids. V was clipped by 5 bases and J by 4 bases, with 18 bases between them. CDR3 coding DNA: TGTGCCAGCAGTCAGACAGGACCCAACCTTTACGAGCAGTACTTC. It is translated as CASSQTGPNLYEQYF.

The chain links TRBV14 to TRBJ1-4; D is undetermined. This CDR3 is built from 14 residues. Germline V gives CDR1 SGHDN, CDR2 FVKESK. The V and J ends lost 2 bases and 4 bases respectively, with 8 bases between them. CDR3 loop: CASSQHGDNEKLFF. CDR3 DNA sequence: TGTGCCAGCAGCCAACACGGAGATAATGAAAAACTGTTTTTT.